This T cell receptor beta chain was recorded in a study of regulatory T cells in long-lasting Graves disease listed by TCRdb under 2021. General notes on the study: Patients with newly diagnosed Graves' disease had been on antithyroid drugs for under 3 months. The study took place in China and was registered as a clinical trial. A total of 33 samples were covered by TCR sequencing, comprising roughly 13 persistent and roughly 20 newly diagnosed Graves' disease patients. Peripheral blood TCR sequencing and RNA sequencing compared persistent Graves' disease patients with newly diagnosed Graves' disease patients. Summary of the overall study and its limitations: Sequencing and analysis were restricted to the TCR beta chain. A larger number of public clonotypes was shared among persistent patients (around 2,700) than among newly diagnosed patients (around 870). The authors acknowledged the small sample size as a limitation that may reduce accuracy. Compared with newly diagnosed patients, patients with persistent Graves' disease had lower TCR Shannon entropy and fewer highly expanded clones, which suggests clonal expansion. Peripheral blood alone was examined, since thyroid tissue, which constituted the primary lesion, could not be accessed.

This clonotype was detected many times. The antigen it recognizes is unknown. Base-call qualities are not available, and no considerably larger clone is one nucleotide away. Taken with the paper, the label for time point translates to: newly diagnosed GD, antithyroid drugs for less than 3 months. For both TCR sequencing and RNA sequencing, RNA was extracted from PBMCs using TRIzol. The diagnosis of Graves' disease was made according to American Thyroid Association guidelines. Recruitment of patients was carried out at an endocrinology department in Xi'an, China. Each patient gave about 10 milliliters of peripheral blood, collected in an EDTA anticoagulant tube. PBMCs were isolated by Ficoll Paque Plus density gradient separation without further T cell sorting. An Agilent 2100 Bioanalyzer and agarose gel were used to check RNA quality, while a NanoDrop 2000 measured RNA concentration. The method was multiplex PCR. Sequenced on an Illumina HiSeq 4000. iRepertoire HTBI primers and Arm-PCR amplification of CDR3 regions were used to construct TCR beta libraries. Before sequencing, the PCR products went through gel purification. The authors' analysis ran thus. Gene usage analysis of CDR3 amino acid clonotypes used the 60 to 75 TRBV and more than 13 TRBJ segments found across samples. COPE and FqMerger were used to merge filtered high-quality paired reads into contigs. BLAST was used to align contigs to IMGT TRBV, TRBD and TRBJ reference genes, with CDR3 defined following IMGT. Any clonotype with a frequency above 0.1% was classified as a highly expanded clone. Repertoire diversity was measured by Shannon entropy, and V-J evenness by the Gini coefficient. Public clonotypes were defined as clonotypes shared by more than one individual. TCRdb reanalyzed the raw reads on its own, using fastp at Q25 for trimming and MiXCR for clone calling, and kept in-frame beta chains. Entries that share a CDR3 protein sequence are merged under the most common genes and DNA. In this record, the V and J calls reflect TCRdb's handling and not the investigators' own analysis. For this sample there are 300,000 to 450,000 distinct CDR3 sequences; roughly a sixth appear just once. The ten largest clones add up to 22% of the sample.

The material was peripheral blood mononuclear cells (PBMCs), obtained at new diagnosis, from a patient treated with antithyroid drugs. The receptor's source is a female donor with Graves disease.

Here is the DNA: TGTGCCAGCAGTGAAGTGCTTCTTGGCGTGGTCAATGAGCAGTTCTTC. Its protein product is CASSEVLLGVVNEQFF. Recombination joined TRBV2 with TRBJ2-1, with no reliable assignment of the D segment. CDR1 is given as SNHLY and CDR2 as FYNNEI, both from the germline V gene. Trimming at the junction amounts to 1 base on V and 6 bases on J, and the germline ends lie 16 bases apart. The CDR3 sequence holds 16 residues, the cysteine and phenylalanine included. The entry retains the CDR3 DNA only, 48 bases that are in frame from base 1.